These 3 T cell receptor beta chains were sequenced from one sample in a study of radiotherapy plus CTLA-4 blockade in lung cancer. Measured with immunoSEQ multiplex PCR; TCRdb has only the in-frame clones, and not every one. Among some 80,000 clones listed, under 85% were seen once. Specimen: peripheral blood, collected from a patient treated with radiotherapy plus ipilimumab. The receptors were gathered from a human donor with non-small cell lung cancer who had stable disease on radiotherapy plus ipilimumab.

The V and J genes are TRBV6-1 and TRBJ2-4; D remains unclear. The CDR3 sequence is 16 residues long. V was shortened by 2 bases and J by 10 bases, with 21 bases between the two germline ends. The germline gives CDR1 MNHNS, CDR2 SASEGT. The CDR3 nucleotides read TGTGCCAGCAGTGAATCCAGGTACCCGATAAAGAGGATTCAGTACTTC. This gives the protein CASSESRYPIKRIQYF.

V and J are TRBV10-3 and TRBJ1-1; D not certain. The CDR3 extends over 13 amino acids. The germline V and J ends were trimmed by 3 bases and 4 bases, with 9 bases remaining between them. Germline-derived CDR1 and CDR2 are ENHRY and SYGVKD. The CDR3 is CAISDTTTTEAFF. The CDR3 region has the DNA TGTGCCATCAGTGACACGACAACCACTGAAGCTTTCTTT.

This chain connects TRBV5-1 to TRBJ1-1; TRBD1 might be the D (5 bases). Germline V lookup: CDR1 SGHRS, CDR2 YFSETQ. V lost 6 bases, J lost 0 bases, and 9 bases lay in between. This CDR3 region has 13 residues. The CDR3 nucleotides are TGCGCCAGCACAACACAGGTGAACACTGAAGCTTTCTTT. Residues: CASTTQVNTEAFF.